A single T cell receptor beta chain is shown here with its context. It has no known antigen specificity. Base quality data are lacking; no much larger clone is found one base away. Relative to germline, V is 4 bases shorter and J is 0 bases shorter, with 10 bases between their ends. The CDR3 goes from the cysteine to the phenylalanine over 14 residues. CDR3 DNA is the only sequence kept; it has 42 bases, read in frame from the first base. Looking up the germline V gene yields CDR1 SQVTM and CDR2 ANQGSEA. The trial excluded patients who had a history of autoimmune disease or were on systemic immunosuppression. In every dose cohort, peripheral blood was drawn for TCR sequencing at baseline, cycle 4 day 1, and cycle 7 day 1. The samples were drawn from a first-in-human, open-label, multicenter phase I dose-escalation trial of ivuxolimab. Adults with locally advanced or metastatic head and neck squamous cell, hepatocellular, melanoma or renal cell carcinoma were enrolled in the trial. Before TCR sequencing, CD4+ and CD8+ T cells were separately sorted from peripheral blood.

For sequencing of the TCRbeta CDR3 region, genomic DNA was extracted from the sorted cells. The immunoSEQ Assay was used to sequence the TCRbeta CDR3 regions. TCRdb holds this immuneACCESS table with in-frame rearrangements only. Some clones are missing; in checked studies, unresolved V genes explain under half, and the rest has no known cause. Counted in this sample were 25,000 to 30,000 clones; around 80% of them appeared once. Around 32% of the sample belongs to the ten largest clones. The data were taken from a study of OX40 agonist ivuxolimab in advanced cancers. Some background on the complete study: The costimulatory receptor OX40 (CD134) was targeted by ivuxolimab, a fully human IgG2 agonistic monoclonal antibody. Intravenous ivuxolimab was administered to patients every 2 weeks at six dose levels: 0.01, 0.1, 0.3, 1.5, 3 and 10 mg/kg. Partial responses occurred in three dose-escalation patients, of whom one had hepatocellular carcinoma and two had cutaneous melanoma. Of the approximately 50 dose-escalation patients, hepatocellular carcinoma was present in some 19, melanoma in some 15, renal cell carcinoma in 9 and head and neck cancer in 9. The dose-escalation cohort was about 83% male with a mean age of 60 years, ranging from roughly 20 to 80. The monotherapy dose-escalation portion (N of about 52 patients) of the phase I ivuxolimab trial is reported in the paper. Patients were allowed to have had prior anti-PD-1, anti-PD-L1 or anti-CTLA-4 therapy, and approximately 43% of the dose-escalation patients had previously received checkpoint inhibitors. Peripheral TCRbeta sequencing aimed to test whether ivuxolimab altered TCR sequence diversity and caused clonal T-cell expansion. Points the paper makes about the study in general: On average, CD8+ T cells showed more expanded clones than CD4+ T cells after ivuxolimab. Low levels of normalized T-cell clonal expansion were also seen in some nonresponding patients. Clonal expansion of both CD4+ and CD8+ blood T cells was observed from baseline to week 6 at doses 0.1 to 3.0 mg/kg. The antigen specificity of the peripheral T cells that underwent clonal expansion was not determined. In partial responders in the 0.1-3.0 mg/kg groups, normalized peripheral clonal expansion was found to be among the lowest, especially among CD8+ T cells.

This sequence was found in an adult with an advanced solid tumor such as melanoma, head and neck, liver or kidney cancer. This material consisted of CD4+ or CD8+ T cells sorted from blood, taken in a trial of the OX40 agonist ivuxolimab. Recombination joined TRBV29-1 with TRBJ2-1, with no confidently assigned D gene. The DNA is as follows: TGCAGCGTTGTCGGAACCGGCTCCTACAATGAGCAGTTCTTC. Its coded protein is CSVVGTGSYNEQFF.